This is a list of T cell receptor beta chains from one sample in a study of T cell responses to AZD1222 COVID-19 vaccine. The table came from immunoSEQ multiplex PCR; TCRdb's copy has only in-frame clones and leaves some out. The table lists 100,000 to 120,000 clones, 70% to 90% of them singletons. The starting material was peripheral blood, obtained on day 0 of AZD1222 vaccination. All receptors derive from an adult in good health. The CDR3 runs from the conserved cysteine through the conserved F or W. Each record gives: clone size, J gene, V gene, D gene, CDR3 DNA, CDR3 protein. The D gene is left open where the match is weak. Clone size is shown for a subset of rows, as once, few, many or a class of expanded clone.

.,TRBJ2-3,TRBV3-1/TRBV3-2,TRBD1,TGTGCCAGCAGTCGACAGGGGACAGATACGCAGTATTTT,CASSRQGTDTQYF
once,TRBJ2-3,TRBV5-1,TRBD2,TGCGCCAGCAAAATTAGCGGGAGGAGCACAGATACGCAGTATTTT,CASKISGRSTDTQYF
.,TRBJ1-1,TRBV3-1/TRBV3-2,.,TGTGCCAGCAGCCAAGCGATAAAGGGAGGGCGCGGAGCTTTCTTT,CASSQAIKGGRGAFF
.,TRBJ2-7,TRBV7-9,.,TGTGCCAGCAGCCCGCACCTTAACAACGAGCAGTACTTC,CASSPHLNNEQYF
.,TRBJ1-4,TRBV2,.,TGTGCCAGCAGTGAAGCGACAGTAATGGGTGAAAAACTGTTTTTT,CASSEATVMGEKLFF
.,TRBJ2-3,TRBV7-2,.,TGTGCCAGCAGCTTAGGCTCAACAGATACGCAGTATTTT,CASSLGSTDTQYF
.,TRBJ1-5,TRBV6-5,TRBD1,TGTGCCAGCAGGGGGACAGGGGGCGACAATCAGCCCCAGCATTTT,CASRGTGGDNQPQHF
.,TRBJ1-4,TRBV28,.,TGTGCCAGCAGGAGGAGGGGGTTCAATGAAAAACTGTTTTTT,CASRRRGFNEKLFF
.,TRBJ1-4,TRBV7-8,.,TGTGCCAGCAGCTTATGGCCAGTAGATAATGAAAAGCTGTTTTTT,CASSLWPVDNEKLFF
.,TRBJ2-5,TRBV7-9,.,TGTGCCAGCAGCTTATCAGTGGGAGGAGAGACCCAGTACTTC,CASSLSVGGETQYF
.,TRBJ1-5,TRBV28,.,TGTGCCAGCAAGAAGAGCAGGGTCGGCAATCAGCCCCAGCATTTT,CASKKSRVGNQPQHF
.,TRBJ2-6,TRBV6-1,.,TGTGCCAGCAGTGAAGTGTTGACCGACTCTGGGGCCAACGTCCTGACTTTC,CASSEVLTDSGANVLTF
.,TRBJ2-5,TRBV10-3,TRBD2,TGTGCCATCTCGGGCGGGGGGGCCGGAGAGACCCAGTACTTC,CAISGGGAGETQYF
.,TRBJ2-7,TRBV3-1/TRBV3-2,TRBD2,TGTGCCAGCGGACAACTAGCGGGAATTTCCTACGAGCAGTACTTC,CASGQLAGISYEQYF
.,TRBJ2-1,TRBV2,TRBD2,TGTGCCAGCAGGCAGAGACTAGCGGTGAGCAATGAGCAGTTCTTC,CASRQRLAVSNEQFF